The 13 T cell receptor beta chains in this list originate from one sample, sequenced in a study of blood T cell repertoires in COVID-19 (TCRdb year 2020). Library preparation used the immunoSEQ multiplex PCR assay. Drawn from immuneACCESS, this table holds only the in-frame rearrangements with V and J called that TCRdb kept. Clones are partly lost; checked studies trace under half to an unresolved V gene and leave the rest unexplained. This sample holds 60,000 to 65,000 clones; 55% to 75% were observed only once. The top ten clones comprise 4% to 5% of the sample. Sequencing used peripheral blood. The receptors were gathered from a woman in her 70s with COVID-19, enrolled during active disease.

The chain couples TRBV4-1 to TRBJ1-1; the D is unclear. The length of the CDR3 is 14 residues. Germline lookup yields CDR1 MGHRA and CDR2 YSYEKL. The V and J ends lost 0 bases and 0 bases respectively, with 5 bases between them. The CDR3, as DNA: TGCGCCAGCAGCCAAGATAGAATGAACACTGAAGCTTTCTTT. This translates into CASSQDRMNTEAFF.

In the case of this clone: Other DNA sequences within the sample encode an identical CDR3. The chain uses TRBV6-5 and TRBJ1-1; 8 nucleotides agree with TRBD1. V shed 6 bases and J 3 bases; nucleotides not matched to a gene: 3. CDR3 length: 13 residues. CDR1 MNHEY and CDR2 SVGAGI come from the germline V gene. Here the CDR3 reads CASRGQGDTEAFF. CDR3 DNA sequence: TGTGCCAGCAGAGGACAGGGTGACACTGAAGCTTTCTTT.

J is TRBJ2-1 and V is TRBV12-5, with TRBD2 as a possible D gene (5 bases). Between the trimmed V and J ends, which lost 0 bases and 9 bases, there was a span of 15 bases. Germline values: CDR1 LGHNT, CDR2 FRNRAP. CDR3 size: 15 residues. CDR3 residues: CASGLVSPSWPEQFF. The CDR3 nucleotides are TGTGCTAGTGGTTTGGTATCCCCTAGCTGGCCTGAGCAGTTCTTC. The whole variable domain, remainder taken from reference TRBV12-5 and TRBJ2-1, is DARVTQTPRHKVTEMGQEVTMRCQPILGHNTVFWYRQTMMQGLELLAYFRNRAPLDDSGMPKDRFSAEMPDATLATLKIQPSEPRDSAVYFCASGLVSPSWPEQFFGPGTRLTVL.

The chain has TRBV5-8 and TRBJ2-2; D may be TRBD1 (6 bases). V dropped 4 bases and J dropped 3 bases, with 10 bases sitting between them. Germline V gene data show CDR1 as SGHTS and CDR2 as YDEGEE. CDR3 length: 14 residues. CDR3 in amino acids: CASSIYRDTGELFF. The DNA for the CDR3 is TGTGCCAGCAGCATTTACAGGGACACCGGGGAGCTGTTTTTT.

V usage is TRBV7-9 and J usage is TRBJ2-4; D is perhaps TRBD2 (5 bases). Germline V gene sequence: CDR1 SEHNR, CDR2 FQNEAQ (reference sequence). CDR3 size: 13 residues. Trimming cost V 2 bases and J 7 bases, with 9 bases left between them. Here the CDR3 reads CASSLSGMNIQYF. The DNA of the CDR3 is TGTGCCAGCAGCTTATCGGGGATGAACATTCAGTACTTC.

The chain links TRBV27 to TRBJ1-5, with unresolved D. CDR1 and CDR2 from the germline V gene are MNHEY and SMNVEV (reference sequence). V lost 2 bases, J lost 9 bases, and 11 bases lay in between. The CDR3 is 13 residues long. CDR3 protein: CASSLGPAGPQHF. CDR3 DNA: TGTGCCAGCAGTTTAGGCCCAGCGGGGCCCCAGCATTTT.

V gene TRBV10-2 combines with J gene TRBJ1-2; D is possibly TRBD1 (5 bases). The CDR3 contains 13 residues. Germline-derived CDR1 and CDR2 are WSHSY and SAAADI. V lost 3 bases and J 8 bases, leaving 13 bases between the germline ends. Here the CDR3 DNA reads TGCGCCAGCAGTGATAGGCAGGGTAGCGGCTACACCTTC. The encoded protein is CASSDRQGSGYTF.

This rearrangement joins TRBV24-1 to TRBJ2-2; TRBD2 agrees at 12 bases. CDR3 length: 17 residues. Trimming took 10 bases from V and 1 from J; bases not matched to a gene: 9. Germline values: CDR1 KGHDR, CDR2 SFDVKD. The CDR3 region has the DNA TGTGCCACGGCCAGGGCTAGCGGGAGGGTGAACACCGGGGAGCTGTTTTTT. This encodes CATARASGRVNTGELFF.

This rearrangement joins TRBV29-1 to TRBJ2-3; 11 bases fit TRBD2. CDR3 length: 13 amino acids. Germline CDR1 SQVTM, CDR2 ANQGSEA. V shed 7 bases and J 8 bases; nucleotides not matched to a gene: 8. The CDR3 loop reads CSALAGATSTQYF. CDR3 nucleotide sequence: TGCAGCGCACTAGCGGGGGCCACATCTACGCAGTATTTT.

CDR3 in DNA: TGCGCCAGCAGCCACCCTAGAGGTGAGGGTACGACTAATGAAAAACTGTTTTTT. Translation gives CASSHPRGEGTTNEKLFF. The V call is TRBV4-1, the J call TRBJ1-4; no clear D gene. The germline gives CDR1 MGHRA, CDR2 YSYEKL. The V gene lost 3 bases and the J gene lost 2 bases, with 19 bases spanning the gap. The CDR3 covers 18 residues.

The rearrangement joins TRBV7-2 to TRBJ2-1; D perhaps matches TRBD2 (6 bases). The CDR3 has 13 amino acids. CDR1 and CDR2 (germline): SGHTA, FQGNSA. V was cut by 4 bases and J by 8 bases, with 12 bases left in between. CDR3 DNA: TGTGCCAGCAGCTCCCTCCGGAGGGATGAGCAGTTCTTC. This gives the protein CASSSLRRDEQFF.

The chain employs TRBV15 and TRBJ2-3, with 9 positions matching TRBD2. Germline V lookup: CDR1 LNHNV, CDR2 YYDKDF (reference sequence). The CDR3 extends over 17 amino acids. Losses at the gene ends were 4 bases for V and 0 bases for J; bases not matched to a gene: 8. DNA of the CDR3: TGTGCCACCAGCACGGCTAGCGGGGCTTACAGCACAGATACGCAGTATTTT. This codes for CATSTASGAYSTDTQYF.

This clone was seen once. The V call is TRBV5-1, the J call TRBJ1-1, with a weak D call TRBD1 (5 bases). This CDR3 is built from 14 residues. Germline V CDR1 and CDR2: SGHRS, YFSETQ. V lost 4 bases and J lost 1, with 11 bases in between. CDR3 in amino acids: CASSRGQGNTEAFF. The CDR3 DNA is TGCGCCAGCAGCCGTGGGCAGGGGAACACTGAAGCTTTCTTT.